This record looks at one T cell receptor (beta chain) sequence and its context. The sample belongs to a study of blood T cell repertoires in COVID-19. Study details: The samples span acute and convalescent COVID-19 from the United States, Italy and Spain.

V gave up 3 bases and J gave up 0 bases; unmatched junction bases: 2. The germline CDR1 and CDR2 sequences are MNHEY and SMNVEV (reference sequence). The CDR3 spans 14 residues. The repertoire was sequenced with immunoSEQ multiplex PCR; TCRdb's copy has only in-frame clones and lacks some. Seen here are 230,000 or so clones, around 88% observed once, and the top ten hold about 15%. Sequencing was carried out using PBMCs or T cells enriched from blood (not recorded which). The receptor comes from a woman in her fifties or sixties with acute COVID-19. V and J are TRBV27 and TRBJ2-7; 7 positions agree with TRBD2. This CDR3 reads CASSFRGSSYEQYF. The CDR3 DNA sequence: TGTGCCAGCAGTTTTCGCGGGAGCTCCTACGAGCAGTACTTC.